These 12 T cell receptor beta chains were sequenced from one sample in a study of response to subunit inactivated influenza vaccine. Via MiXCR, TCRdb re-called the RT-PCR reads, giving one row per CDR3 protein. The sample has about 620,000 distinct CDR3 sequences, 11% seen once. The same data also contributed to another study, on T cells expressing NK-cell markers. As reported in that work: TCR beta cDNA was made by 5'RACE template switching with UMIs.

The specimen was PBMCs from blood, collected on the day of vaccination. The receptors originated from a man aged 50 or older who received an inactivated influenza vaccine.

The chain combines TRBV11-3 with TRBJ2-5; 9 bases fit TRBD1. The CDR3 loop spans 17 amino acids. Germline-derived CDR1 and CDR2 are SGHNT and YENEEA. Losses at the gene ends were 5 bases for V and 1 base for J; bases not matched to a gene: 11. The CDR3 loop is CASSQDRDRALQETQYF. CDR3 DNA sequence: TGTGCCAGCAGCCAGGACCGGGACAGGGCACTCCAAGAGACCCAGTACTTC.

The sample holds a few counts of this clonotype. V usage is TRBV5-1 and J usage is TRBJ2-1, with TRBD2 matching over 8 bases. Germline CDR1 is SGHRS and CDR2 is YFSETQ. The ends lost 7 bases at V and 1 base at J; junction bases unmatched: 7. The CDR3 covers 15 residues. The CDR3 DNA reads as TGCGCCAGCTTCCCAGCGGGGGAGTCCTACAATGAGCAGTTCTTC. Its translation: CASFPAGESYNEQFF. Using reference TRBV5-1 and TRBJ2-1 for the parts outside the CDR3, the full variable domain is KAGVTQTPRYLIKTRGQQVTLSCSPISGHRSVSWYQQTPGQGLQFLFEYFSETQRNKGNFPGRFSGRQFSNSRSEMNVSTLELGDSALYLCASFPAGESYNEQFFGPGTRLTVL.

This clonotype was observed a few times. V is TRBV12-3 or TRBV12-4 and J is TRBJ2-1; perhaps TRBD1 as D (5 bases). The ends were cut back, 7 bases at V and 0 bases at J, with 10 bases in the middle. This CDR3 is 14 amino acids long. The CDR3 DNA reads TGTGCCAGCACAACAGGTCGCTCCTACAATGAGCAGTTCTTC. Amino acids: CASTTGRSYNEQFF.

A few counts support this clonotype. This chain links TRBV4-3 with TRBJ2-7; no firm D call. The V end was cut by 1 base, the J end by 4 bases, with 8 bases between. This CDR3 is built from 13 residues. Germline V gene data show CDR1 as LGHNA and CDR2 as YSLEER. The CDR3, as DNA: TGCGCCAGCAGCCAAGGAAGGGTGTACGAGCAGTACTTC. Its protein product is CASSQGRVYEQYF.

This clonotype was counted many times. A read error may account for a junction end that differs from germline. The chain uses TRBV5-1 and TRBJ2-1, with D perhaps TRBD2 (5 bases). Germline loops: CDR1 SGHRS, CDR2 YFSETQ. The CDR3 spans 13 residues. CDR3 region: CASSLASYNEQFF. CDR3 DNA sequence: TGTGCCAGCAGCTTAGCGAGTTACAATGAGCAGTTCTTC.

This clonotype was seen just once. The chain uses TRBV24-1 and TRBJ2-5, with 12 positions matching TRBD2. The CDR3 spans 15 residues. The ends lost 5 bases at V and 2 bases at J; junction bases unmatched: 2. Per germline, CDR1 KGHDR and CDR2 SFDVKD. The DNA for the CDR3 is TGTGCCACCAGTGCCCTAGCGGGGGGGCAAGAGACCCAGTACTTC. Translation: CATSALAGGQETQYF.

This rearrangement joins TRBV20-1 to TRBJ1-2, with unresolved D. Germline V gives CDR1 DFQATT, CDR2 SNEGSKA (reference sequence). With 5 bases removed from V and 2 bases from J, the gap between germline ends came to 12 bases. There are 13 residues in the CDR3. Here the CDR3 reads CSADTLGNYGYTF. DNA for the CDR3: TGCAGTGCTGACACCTTAGGGAACTATGGCTACACCTTC.

CDR3 protein: CATGRGGLAKNIQYF. Written as DNA, the CDR3 is TGTGCCACGGGCAGGGGGGGGTTAGCCAAAAACATTCAGTACTTC. The genes are TRBV7-2 and TRBJ2-4, with D possibly being TRBD1 or TRBD2 (7 bases each). There are 15 residues in the CDR3. V lost 10 bases and J 0 bases, leaving 16 bases between the germline ends. CDR1 and CDR2 (germline): SGHTA, FQGNSA. Drawing the rest from reference TRBV7-2 and TRBJ2-4, the complete variable domain is GAGVSQSPSNKVTEKGKDVELRCDPISGHTALYWYRQSLGQGLEFLIYFQGNSAPDKSGLPSDRFSAERTGGSVSTLTIQRTQQEDSAVYLCATGRGGLAKNIQYFGAGTRLSVL.

This clonotype was detected many times. The J gene is TRBJ2-7, the V gene TRBV12-3 or TRBV12-4; TRBD1 might be the D (6 bases). Trimming left V 6 bases short and J 2 bases short, with 14 bases between. The CDR3 runs to 14 residues. The DNA for the CDR3 is TGTGCCAGCAGCTTACAGGGCTACCCCTACGAGCAGTACTTC. Protein sequence: CASSLQGYPYEQYF.

This clonotype was picked up a small number of times. The J gene is TRBJ2-7, the V gene TRBV11-2, with D possibly TRBD2 on 5 matching bases. CDR1 SGHAT and CDR2 FQNNGV come from the germline V gene. CDR3 size: 14 residues. V lost 1 base to trimming and J lost 2 bases, with 9 bases between them. The CDR3 protein is CASSLVREPYEQYF. DNA of the CDR3: TGTGCCAGCAGCTTAGTAAGGGAGCCCTACGAGCAGTACTTC.

This clonotype was observed a handful of times. V and J are TRBV4-3 and TRBJ2-1; D not certain. The CDR3 has 18 amino acids. V shed 0 bases and J shed 0 bases, with 15 bases lying between them. Germline V lookup: CDR1 LGHNA, CDR2 YSLEER. The CDR3: CASSQDLPGRFSYNEQFF. The CDR3, as DNA: TGCGCCAGCAGCCAAGATTTACCGGGCCGCTTCTCCTACAATGAGCAGTTCTTC.

The table lists this clonotype with a few counts. This chain uses TRBV5-6 with TRBJ1-1; unclear D gene. This CDR3 is 14 amino acids long. Germline V gives CDR1 SGHDT, CDR2 YYEEEE. Trimming stripped 5 bases from V and 6 bases from J, with 17 bases between. The CDR3 region is CASSPVTGWSEAFF. The CDR3 coding sequence is TGTGCCAGCAGTCCCGTGACCGGATGGTCTGAAGCTTTCTTT.